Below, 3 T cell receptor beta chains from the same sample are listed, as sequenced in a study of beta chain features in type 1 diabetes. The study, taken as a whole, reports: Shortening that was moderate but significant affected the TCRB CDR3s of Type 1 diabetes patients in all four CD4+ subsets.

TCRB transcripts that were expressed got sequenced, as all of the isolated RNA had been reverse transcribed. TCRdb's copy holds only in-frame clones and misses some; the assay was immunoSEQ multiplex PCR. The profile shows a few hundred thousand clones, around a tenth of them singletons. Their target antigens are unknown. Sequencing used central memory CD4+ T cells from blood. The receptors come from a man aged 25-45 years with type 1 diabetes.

This CDR3 reads CASTLLTGELFF. In nucleotides, the CDR3 is TGTGCCAGCACCCTCCTTACCGGGGAGCTGTTTTTT. The chain couples TRBV11-3 to TRBJ2-2; D ambiguous. Trimming took 7 bases from V and 5 from J, leaving 8 bases between them. Germline CDR1 reads SGHNT; CDR2 reads YENEEA. The CDR3 contains 12 residues.

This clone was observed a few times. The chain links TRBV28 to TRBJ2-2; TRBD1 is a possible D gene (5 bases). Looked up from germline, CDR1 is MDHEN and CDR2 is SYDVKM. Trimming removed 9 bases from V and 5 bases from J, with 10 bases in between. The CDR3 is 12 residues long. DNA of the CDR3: TGTGCCAGTCAGGGATCAACCGGGGAGCTGTTTTTT. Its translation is CASQGSTGELFF.

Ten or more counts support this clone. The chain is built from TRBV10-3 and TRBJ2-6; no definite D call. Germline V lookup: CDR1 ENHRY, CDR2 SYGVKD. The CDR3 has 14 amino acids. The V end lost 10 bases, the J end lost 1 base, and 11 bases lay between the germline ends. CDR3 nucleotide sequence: TGTGCCACCCGCTATGTATCTGGGGCCAACGTCCTGACTTTC. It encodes CATRYVSGANVLTF.